Below are 22 T cell receptor beta chains sequenced from a single sample in a study of shared clonotypes between healthy human individuals (dated by TCRdb to 2020 to 2021). Receptors were amplified or captured by the immunoSEQ multiplex PCR assay. TCRdb retrieved this table from immuneACCESS and kept in-frame rearrangements only. Not all clones are present; in checked studies, unresolved V genes account for under half, and no reason is known for the remainder. The sample table lists just over 2,000,000 clones, 95% of them with a count of one. In total, the top ten clones hold 0.13% of the sample. The sequenced sample was naive CD4+ T cells sorted from blood. The intended sense of this specimen's cell subset or site label: CD45RA+ positively selected. All receptors come from a young man in good health.

The genes are TRBV4-1 and TRBJ2-2, with D perhaps TRBD2 (6 bases). Per the germline V gene, CDR1 is MGHRA and CDR2 is YSYEKL. Trimming left V 4 bases short and J 1 base short, with 7 bases between. The CDR3 has 14 amino acids. This CDR3 reads CASSRGVNTGELFF. In DNA form, the CDR3 reads TGCGCCAGCAGCCGCGGGGTGAACACCGGGGAGCTGTTTTTT.

The chain combines TRBV9 with TRBJ2-3; 7 bases are shared with TRBD2. This CDR3 is 16 amino acids long. The germline V gene encodes CDR1 SGDLS and CDR2 YYNGEE. V trimming: 4 bases; J trimming: 0 bases; junction bases outside the gene matches: 8. The CDR3 reads CASSTRAGSSTDTQYF. The DNA of the CDR3 is TGTGCCAGCAGCACTCGAGCGGGGTCGAGCACAGATACGCAGTATTTT.

This chain connects TRBV6-4 to TRBJ2-7; no reliable D call. Germline CDR1 MRHNA, CDR2 SNTAGT. The CDR3 sequence is 15 residues long. V was clipped by 6 bases and J by 1 base, with 16 bases between them. DNA of the CDR3: TGTGCCAGCAGGTTGGGTAGGACCTTATCCTACGAGCAGTACTTC. This sequence encodes CASRLGRTLSYEQYF.

The chain links TRBV14 to TRBJ2-1; unclear D gene. Germline V gives CDR1 SGHDN, CDR2 FVKESK. With 0 bases removed from V and 0 bases from J, the gap between germline ends came to 6 bases. This CDR3 contains 15 residues. The CDR3 reads CASSQEVSSYNEQFF. The CDR3 DNA is TGTGCCAGCAGCCAAGAGGTGAGCTCCTACAATGAGCAGTTCTTC.

About this clone: The identical CDR3 is also encoded by other nucleotide sequences in the sample. The rearrangement links TRBV5-1 to TRBJ2-2; D gene ambiguous. CDR3 length equals 13 residues. CDR1 is SGHRS, CDR2 YFSETQ, per germline. V was cut by 5 bases and J by 2 bases, with 7 bases left in between. CDR3 in DNA: TGCGCCAGCAGAACAGATAACACCGGGGAGCTGTTTTTT. Translating it yields CASRTDNTGELFF.

On this clone itself: This sample also contains other DNA sequences that code for the same CDR3. The chain couples TRBV5-1 to TRBJ2-2; D uncertain. Trimming pared 0 bases from V and 0 bases from J, leaving 6 bases between. The CDR3 covers 15 residues. Per the germline V gene, CDR1 is SGHRS and CDR2 is YFSETQ. This CDR3 is CASSLERANTGELFF. For the CDR3, the DNA is TGCGCCAGCAGCTTGGAACGCGCGAACACCGGGGAGCTGTTTTTT.

The rearrangement joins TRBV5-4 to TRBJ1-2; D not certain. The V gene's germline CDR1 is SGHNT and CDR2 YYREEE (reference sequence). The CDR3 spans 13 residues. Trimming cost V 4 bases and J 4 bases, with 11 bases left between them. The CDR3, as DNA: TGTGCCAGCAGCGCGGACGGCCGCTATGGCTACACCTTC. It translates to CASSADGRYGYTF. Complete variable domain (other parts from reference TRBV5-4 and TRBJ1-2): ETGVTQSPTHLIKTRGQQVTLRCSSQSGHNTVSWYQQALGQGPQFIFQYYREEENGRGNFPPRFSGLQFPNYSSELNVNALELDDSALYLCASSADGRYGYTFGSGTRLTVV.

V and J are TRBV6-6 and TRBJ2-7; TRBD1 agrees at 7 bases. This CDR3 contains 15 residues. The germline V gene encodes CDR1 MNHNY and CDR2 SVGAGI (reference sequence). V trimming: 0 bases; J trimming: 3 bases; junction bases outside the gene matches: 5. The CDR3 protein is CASSYSGGKNYEQYF. The CDR3 DNA reads TGTGCCAGCAGTTACTCAGGGGGCAAAAACTACGAGCAGTACTTC.

Here the CDR3 DNA reads TGTGCCATAAAAAGACTCCCGTCTGACTATGGCTACACCTTC. Protein: CAIKRLPSDYGYTF. The V gene is TRBV15, the J gene TRBJ1-2; D not certain. V lost 10 bases to trimming and J lost 3 bases, with 18 bases between them. CDR3 length: 14 residues. Germline V CDR1 and CDR2: LNHNV, YYDKDF (reference sequence). Based on the CDR3 plus reference TRBV15 and TRBJ1-2, the full variable domain is DAMVIQNPRYQVTQFGKPVTLSCSQTLNHNVMYWYQQKSSQAPKLLFHYYDKDFNNEADTPDNFQSRRPNTSFCFLDIRSPGLGDTAMYLCAIKRLPSDYGYTFGSGTRLTVV.

This sequence joins TRBV9 and TRBJ2-3; no reliable D call. The V gene's germline CDR1 is SGDLS and CDR2 YYNGEE. Trimming stripped 4 bases from V and 9 bases from J, with 12 bases between. This CDR3 is 12 amino acids long. CDR3: CASSTDLLTQYF. The CDR3 DNA sequence: TGTGCCAGCAGCACCGACCTACTGACGCAGTATTTT.

This chain links TRBV2 with TRBJ2-7; weak D call: TRBD1 (5 bases). Germline CDR1 is SNHLY and CDR2 is FYNNEI. V shed 6 bases and J shed 6 bases, with 15 bases lying between them. The CDR3 is 13 residues long. The CDR3, as DNA: TGTGCCAGCAGCGTCGATGGGCAGGGCGAGCAGTACTTC. This encodes CASSVDGQGEQYF.

The V gene is TRBV7-2, the J gene TRBJ2-2; a possible D gene is TRBD2 (5 bases). In germline, CDR1 is SGHTA, CDR2 FQGNSA. V dropped 1 base and J dropped 7 bases, with 16 bases sitting between them. The CDR3 spans 16 residues. The CDR3 here is CASSLGAGPSDGELFF. Written as DNA, the CDR3 is TGTGCCAGCAGCTTAGGGGCGGGCCCATCTGACGGGGAGCTGTTTTTT.

The rearrangement uses TRBV6-6 and TRBJ1-6, with unresolved D. V was cut by 7 bases and J by 1 base, with 8 bases left in between. Germline V lookup: CDR1 MNHNY, CDR2 SVGAGI (reference sequence). The CDR3 is made up of 14 amino acids. CDR3 in DNA: TGTGCCAGCATCGCCGGATCCTATAATTCACCCCTCCACTTT. Translation: CASIAGSYNSPLHF.

This sequence joins TRBV5-6 and TRBJ2-7; D possibly matches TRBD1 or TRBD2 (7 bases each). Germline V lookup: CDR1 SGHDT, CDR2 YYEEEE. The V end was cut by 0 bases, the J end by 4 bases, with 14 bases between. The length of the CDR3 is 15 residues. CDR3 sequence reads: CASSLVYRGLYEQYF. CDR3 DNA sequence: TGTGCCAGCAGCTTGGTGTACAGGGGACTATACGAGCAGTACTTC.

Note on this clone: No conserved phenylalanine or tryptophan ends this CDR3, so it is likely a read error. The DNA is omitted, as the CDR3 cannot be located on it reliably, and the CDR3 follows TCRdb's listing. The chain is built from TRBV18 and TRBJ1-1. 11 amino acids form the CDR3, both terminal residues included. Germline V gene data show CDR1 as KGHSH and CDR2 as LQKENI. The CDR3 loop is CASSPFGPHYV.

V usage is TRBV5-6 and J usage is TRBJ2-6; D unclear. This CDR3 has 15 amino acids. V was shortened by 2 bases and J by 1 base, with 7 bases between the two germline ends. Germline V gene data show CDR1 as SGHDT and CDR2 as YYEEEE. The CDR3 region has the DNA TGTGCCAGCAGCTTCCGGAATTCTGGGGCCAACGTCCTGACTTTC. It specifies CASSFRNSGANVLTF.

The genes are TRBV9 and TRBJ2-2; TRBD2 agrees at 10 bases. CDR1 is SGDLS, CDR2 YYNGEE, per germline. Unmatched junction bases numbered 7, after V lost 7 bases and J lost 4 bases. The CDR3 totals 15 residues. CDR3 coding DNA: TGTGCCAGCGAGTCTAGCGGGAGTATCACCGGGGAGCTGTTTTTT. Its translation is CASESSGSITGELFF. The full variable domain, rest sourced from reference TRBV9 and TRBJ2-2, is DSGVTQTPKHLITATGQRVTLRCSPRSGDLSVYWYQQSLDQGLQFLIQYYNGEERAKGNILERFSAQQFPDLHSELNLSSLELGDSALYFCASESSGSITGELFFGEGSRLTVL.

The chain combines TRBV25-1 with TRBJ2-5, with D maybe TRBD2 (5 bases). The CDR3 spans 13 residues. CDR1 and CDR2 from the germline V gene are MGHDK and SYGVNS. The V gene lost 3 bases and the J gene lost 5 bases, with 10 bases spanning the gap. CDR3 in DNA: TGTGCCAGCAGTGACCGGGGTAGGGAGACCCAGTACTTC. It encodes CASSDRGRETQYF. Drawing the rest from reference TRBV25-1 and TRBJ2-5, the complete variable domain is EADIYQTPRYLVIGTGKKITLECSQTMGHDKMYWYQQDPGMELHLIHYSYGVNSTEKGDLSSESTVSRIRTEHFPLTLESARPSHTSQYLCASSDRGRETQYFGPGTRLLVL.

The V gene is TRBV4-1, the J gene TRBJ1-2; 10 positions agree with TRBD1. This CDR3 spans 17 amino acids. The V gene end was trimmed by 0 bases and the J gene end by 4 bases; junction bases not matched to a gene: 8. CDR1 is MGHRA, CDR2 YSYEKL, per germline. The CDR3: CASSQDGDRGFSYGYTF. The DNA of the CDR3 is TGCGCCAGCAGCCAAGATGGGGACAGGGGTTTTTCCTATGGCTACACCTTC.

V usage is TRBV6-1 and J usage is TRBJ2-7, with D maybe TRBD1 (6 bases). With 6 bases removed from V and 0 bases from J, the gap between germline ends came to 12 bases. This CDR3 is 14 amino acids long. Germline loops: CDR1 MNHNS, CDR2 SASEGT. The CDR3: CASRTDSSSYEQYF. The CDR3 region has the DNA TGTGCCAGCAGAACGGACAGTAGCTCCTACGAGCAGTACTTC.

CDR3 nucleotide sequence: TGTGCCAGCAGCCCACAGTGGACAGGGGAGACAGATACGCAGTATTTT. This gives the protein CASSPQWTGETDTQYF. The chain combines TRBV7-6 with TRBJ2-3; 9 positions agree with TRBD1. Per the germline V gene, CDR1 is SGHVS and CDR2 is FNYEAQ. Germline trimming cut 5 bases from V and 3 bases from J; bases unmatched to any gene: 9. The CDR3 sequence is 16 residues long.

The chain combines TRBV7-2 with TRBJ2-3; no clear D. The CDR3 length is 12 residues. CDR1 is SGHTA, CDR2 FQGNSA, per germline. Trimming took 1 base from V and 9 from J, leaving 8 bases between them. In DNA, the CDR3 is TGTGCCAGCAGCTTAGAACTACAGACGCAGTATTTT. Protein: CASSLELQTQYF.